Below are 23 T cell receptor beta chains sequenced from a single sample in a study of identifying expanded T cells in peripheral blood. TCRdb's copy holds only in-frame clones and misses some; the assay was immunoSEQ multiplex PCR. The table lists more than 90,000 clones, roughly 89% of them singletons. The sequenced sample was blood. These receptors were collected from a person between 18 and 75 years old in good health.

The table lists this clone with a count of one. The CDR3 sequence: CASSLRFGQPQHF. CDR3 nucleotides: TGTGCCAGCAGCTTGAGATTCGGTCAGCCCCAGCATTTT. The rearrangement joins TRBV7-2 to TRBJ1-5; unclear D gene. Per the germline V gene, CDR1 is SGHTA and CDR2 is FQGNSA. The CDR3 has 13 residues. V was clipped by 3 bases and J by 6 bases, with 9 bases between them.

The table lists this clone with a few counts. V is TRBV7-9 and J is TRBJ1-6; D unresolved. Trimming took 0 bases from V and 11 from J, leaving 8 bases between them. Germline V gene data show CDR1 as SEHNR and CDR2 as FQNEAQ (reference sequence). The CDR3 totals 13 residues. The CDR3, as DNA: TGTGCCAGCAGCTTAGCGGGTGATCCACCCCTCCACTTT. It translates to CASSLAGDPPLHF.

The CDR3 sequence: CASAHGLASGDTQYF. CDR3 bases: TGCGCCAGCGCCCACGGACTAGCGTCAGGAGATACGCAGTATTTT. The chain combines TRBV5-1 with TRBJ2-3, with TRBD2 identical over 9 bases. CDR3 length: 15 amino acids. With 7 bases clipped from V and 5 bases from J, the junction kept 11 bases outside the gene matches. CDR1 SGHRS and CDR2 YFSETQ come from the germline V gene.

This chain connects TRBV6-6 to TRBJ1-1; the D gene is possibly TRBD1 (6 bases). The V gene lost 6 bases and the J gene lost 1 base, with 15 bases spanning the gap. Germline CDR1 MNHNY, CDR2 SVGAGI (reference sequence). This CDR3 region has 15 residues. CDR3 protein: CASSPQGGGNTEAFF. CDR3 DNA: TGTGCCAGCAGCCCACAGGGAGGGGGGAACACTGAAGCTTTCTTT.

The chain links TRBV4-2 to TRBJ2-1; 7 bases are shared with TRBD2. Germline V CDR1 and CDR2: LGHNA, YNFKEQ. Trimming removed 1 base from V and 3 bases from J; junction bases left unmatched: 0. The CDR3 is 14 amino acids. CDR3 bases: TGTGCCAGCAGCCAAGGGGGGGGCTACAATGAGCAGTTCTTC. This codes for CASSQGGGYNEQFF.

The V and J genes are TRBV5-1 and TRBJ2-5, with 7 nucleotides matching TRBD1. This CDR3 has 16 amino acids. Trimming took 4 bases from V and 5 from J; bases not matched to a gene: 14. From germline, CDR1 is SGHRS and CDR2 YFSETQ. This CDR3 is CASSTTRQGSGETQYF. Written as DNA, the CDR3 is TGCGCCAGCAGCACGACGCGACAGGGTTCAGGGGAGACCCAGTACTTC.

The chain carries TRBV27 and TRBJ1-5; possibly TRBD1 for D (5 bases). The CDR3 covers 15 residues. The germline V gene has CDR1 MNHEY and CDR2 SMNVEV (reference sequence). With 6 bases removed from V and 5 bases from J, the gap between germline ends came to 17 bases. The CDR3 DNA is TGTGCCAGCAGCCGTCGGCAGGGAGGAGATCAGCCCCAGCATTTT. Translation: CASSRRQGGDQPQHF.

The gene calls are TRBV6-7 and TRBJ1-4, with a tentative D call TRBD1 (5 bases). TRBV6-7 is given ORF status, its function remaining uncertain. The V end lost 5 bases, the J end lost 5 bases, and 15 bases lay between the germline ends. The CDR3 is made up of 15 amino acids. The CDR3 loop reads CASSPPGGTNEKLFF. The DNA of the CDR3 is TGTGCCAGCAGTCCCCCCGGGGGAACAAATGAAAAACTGTTTTTT.

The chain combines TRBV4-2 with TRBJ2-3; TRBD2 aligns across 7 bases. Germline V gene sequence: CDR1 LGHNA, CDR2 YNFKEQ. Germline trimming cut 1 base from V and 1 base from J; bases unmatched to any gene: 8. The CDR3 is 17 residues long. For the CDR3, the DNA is TGTGCCAGCAGCCAAGTGGCCGGGCTAGCGGGCACAGATACGCAGTATTTT. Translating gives CASSQVAGLAGTDTQYF.

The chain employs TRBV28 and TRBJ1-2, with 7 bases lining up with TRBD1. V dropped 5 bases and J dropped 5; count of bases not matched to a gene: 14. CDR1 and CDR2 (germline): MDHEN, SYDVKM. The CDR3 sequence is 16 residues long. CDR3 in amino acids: CASSTLGGDGGYGYTF. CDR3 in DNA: TGTGCCAGCAGTACCCTAGGGGGCGACGGAGGATATGGCTACACCTTC.

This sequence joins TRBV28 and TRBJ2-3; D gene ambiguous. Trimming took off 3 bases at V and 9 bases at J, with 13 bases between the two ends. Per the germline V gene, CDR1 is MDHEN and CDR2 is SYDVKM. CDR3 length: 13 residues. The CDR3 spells CASSFPARGTQYF. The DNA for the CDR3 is TGTGCCAGCAGTTTCCCAGCGCGTGGAACGCAGTATTTT. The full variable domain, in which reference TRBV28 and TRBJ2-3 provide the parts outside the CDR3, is DVKVTQSSRYLVKRTGEKVFLECVQDMDHENMFWYRQDPGLGLRLIYFSYDVKMKEKGDIPEGYSVSREKKERFSLILESASTNQTSMYLCASSFPARGTQYFGPGTRLTVL.

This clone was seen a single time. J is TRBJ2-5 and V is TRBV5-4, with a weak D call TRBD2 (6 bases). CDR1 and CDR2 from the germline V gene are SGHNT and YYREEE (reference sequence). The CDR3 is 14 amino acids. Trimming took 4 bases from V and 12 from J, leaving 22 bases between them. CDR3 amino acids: CASSDTRDSQLEYF. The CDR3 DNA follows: TGTGCCAGCAGCGACACTCGGGACTCCCAACTTGAGTACTTC.

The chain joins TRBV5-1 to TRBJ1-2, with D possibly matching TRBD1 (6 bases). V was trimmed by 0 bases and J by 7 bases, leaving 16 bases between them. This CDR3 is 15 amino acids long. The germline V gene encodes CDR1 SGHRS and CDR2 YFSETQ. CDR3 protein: CASSLDLGGAIGYTF. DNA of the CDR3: TGCGCCAGCAGCTTGGATTTGGGGGGCGCGATTGGCTACACCTTC.

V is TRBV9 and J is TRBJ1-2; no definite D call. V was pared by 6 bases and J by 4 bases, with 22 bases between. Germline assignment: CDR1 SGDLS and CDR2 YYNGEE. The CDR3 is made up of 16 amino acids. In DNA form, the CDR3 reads TGTGCCAGCAATTTCTTGTACTCAAGAAAGATCTATGGCTACACCTTC. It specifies CASNFLYSRKIYGYTF.

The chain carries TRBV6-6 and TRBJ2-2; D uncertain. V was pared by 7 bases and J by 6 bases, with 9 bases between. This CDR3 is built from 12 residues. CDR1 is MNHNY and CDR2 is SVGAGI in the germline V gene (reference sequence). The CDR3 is CASNDPPGELFF. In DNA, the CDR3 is TGTGCCAGCAACGATCCCCCCGGGGAGCTGTTTTTT.

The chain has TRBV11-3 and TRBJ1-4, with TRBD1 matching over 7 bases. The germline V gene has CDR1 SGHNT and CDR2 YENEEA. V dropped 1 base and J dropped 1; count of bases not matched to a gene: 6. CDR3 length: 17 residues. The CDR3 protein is CASSLVGDSRTNEKLFF. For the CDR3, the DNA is TGTGCCAGCAGCTTAGTTGGGGACAGCCGAACTAATGAAAAACTGTTTTTT.

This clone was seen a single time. CDR3 in DNA: TGTGCCACCAGCACCGATACAGGGGTGAATTATGGCTACACCTTC. Amino acids: CATSTDTGVNYGYTF. This rearrangement joins TRBV15 to TRBJ1-2, with 7 bases aligning to TRBD1. This CDR3 is 15 amino acids long. The V gene end was trimmed by 4 bases and the J gene end by 5 bases; junction bases not matched to a gene: 10. Germline V gene data show CDR1 as LNHNV and CDR2 as YYDKDF (reference sequence).

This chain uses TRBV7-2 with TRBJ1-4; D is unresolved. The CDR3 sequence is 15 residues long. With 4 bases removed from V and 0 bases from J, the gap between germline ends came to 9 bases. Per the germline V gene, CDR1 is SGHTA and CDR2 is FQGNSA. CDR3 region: CASSSRPATNEKLFF. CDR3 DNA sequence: TGTGCCAGCAGCTCCCGGCCAGCAACTAATGAAAAACTGTTTTTT.

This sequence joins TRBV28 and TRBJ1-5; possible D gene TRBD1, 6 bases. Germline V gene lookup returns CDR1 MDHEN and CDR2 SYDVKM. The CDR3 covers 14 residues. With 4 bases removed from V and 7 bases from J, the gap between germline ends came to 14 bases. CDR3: CASSSGGAGQPQHF. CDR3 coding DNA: TGTGCCAGCAGTTCGGGGGGCGCGGGGCAGCCCCAGCATTTT.

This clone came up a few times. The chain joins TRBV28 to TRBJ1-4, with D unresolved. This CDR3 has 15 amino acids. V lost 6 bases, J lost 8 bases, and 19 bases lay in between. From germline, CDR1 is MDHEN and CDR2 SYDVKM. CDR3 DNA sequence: TGTGCCAGCAGACTGGGTCGGGATTTCCAAGAAAAACTGTTTTTT. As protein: CASRLGRDFQEKLFF.

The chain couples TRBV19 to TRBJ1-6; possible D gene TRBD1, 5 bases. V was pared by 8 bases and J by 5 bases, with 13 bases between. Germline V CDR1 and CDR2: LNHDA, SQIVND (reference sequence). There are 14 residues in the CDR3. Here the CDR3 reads CASRRVRDNSPLHF. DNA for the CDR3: TGTGCCAGTCGCAGGGTTCGGGATAATTCACCCCTCCACTTT.

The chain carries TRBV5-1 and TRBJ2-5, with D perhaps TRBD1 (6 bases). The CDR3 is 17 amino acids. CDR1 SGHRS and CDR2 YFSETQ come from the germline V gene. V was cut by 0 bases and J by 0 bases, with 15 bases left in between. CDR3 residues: CASSLESEGVNQETQYF. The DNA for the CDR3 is TGCGCCAGCAGCTTGGAATCAGAGGGGGTAAACCAAGAGACCCAGTACTTC. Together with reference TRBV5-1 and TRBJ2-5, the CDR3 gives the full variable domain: KAGVTQTPRYLIKTRGQQVTLSCSPISGHRSVSWYQQTPGQGLQFLFEYFSETQRNKGNFPGRFSGRQFSNSRSEMNVSTLELGDSALYLCASSLESEGVNQETQYFGPGTRLLVL.

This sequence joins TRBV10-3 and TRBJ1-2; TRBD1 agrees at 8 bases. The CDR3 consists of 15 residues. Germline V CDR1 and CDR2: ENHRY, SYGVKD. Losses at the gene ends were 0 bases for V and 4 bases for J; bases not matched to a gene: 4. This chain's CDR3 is CAISESTGESYGYTF. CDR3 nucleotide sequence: TGTGCCATCAGTGAGTCGACAGGGGAAAGCTATGGCTACACCTTC.